The 13 T cell receptor beta chains in this list originate from one sample, sequenced in a study of response to subunit inactivated influenza vaccine (dated by TCRdb to the late 2010s). The library was generated by RT-PCR. Sequencing was performed on an Illumina HiSeq 2500. In TCRdb, the public reads were trimmed at Q25 with fastp and aligned with MiXCR, with productive beta chains retained. For every CDR3 protein sequence, its rows merge into one entry that carries the most common genes and DNA. For this sample the table gives hundreds of thousands of distinct CDR3 sequences, of which roughly 14% were detected only once. Jointly, the top ten make up roughly 11% of the sample. The sample consisted of PBMCs from blood, taken 11 to 12 days after vaccination. All receptors come from a man aged 45-60 years who received an inactivated influenza vaccine. Donor details come from another sample of the same person, matched by shared clones.

This clonotype was picked up a small number of times. The chain is built from TRBV7-8 and TRBJ1-1, with D unclear. The CDR3 length is 13 residues. V gave up 5 bases and J gave up 1 base, with 8 bases separating them. CDR1 is SGHVS and CDR2 is FQNEAQ in the germline V gene. The CDR3 sequence is CASSTTENTEAFF. The CDR3 coding sequence is TGTGCCAGCAGCACTACAGAGAACACTGAAGCTTTCTTT.

Only a few counts were recorded for this clonotype. V and J are TRBV15 and TRBJ2-1; tentatively, D is TRBD1 (5 bases). The CDR3 is 16 residues long. V lost 8 bases, J lost 3 bases, and 20 bases lay in between. In germline, CDR1 is LNHNV, CDR2 YYDKDF (reference sequence). CDR3 coding DNA: TGTGCCACCGGCGGTGGACGGCAGGGTTTCTACAATGAGCAGTTCTTC. Protein product: CATGGGRQGFYNEQFF.

This clonotype occurred many times. V is TRBV20-1 and J is TRBJ1-2; D gene ambiguous. V was shortened by 1 base and J by 4 bases, with 10 bases between the two germline ends. This CDR3 spans 13 amino acids. CDR1 is DFQATT, CDR2 SNEGSKA, per germline (reference sequence). The CDR3 DNA reads as TGCAGTGCTAGAGGTGGAGGCCCCTATGGCTACACCTTC. This encodes CSARGGGPYGYTF.

This clonotype was detected ten times or more. The rearrangement uses TRBV6-5 and TRBJ2-1; weak D call: TRBD1 (6 bases). The germline CDR1 and CDR2 sequences are MNHEY and SVGAGI. The CDR3 consists of 16 residues. The V gene lost 0 bases and the J gene lost 7 bases, with 16 bases spanning the gap. The CDR3 coding sequence is TGTGCCAGCAGTTACTCTTACAGGGACCCTTCTAATGAGCAGTTCTTC. Protein: CASSYSYRDPSNEQFF.

This clonotype came up a few times. The chain recombines TRBV12-3 or TRBV12-4 with TRBJ2-4, with 8 bases matching TRBD1. V lost 1 base, J lost 0 bases, and 8 bases stayed unmatched. The CDR3 loop spans 18 amino acids. CDR3 DNA sequence: TGTGCCAGCAGTTTAGGGACAGGGAGAGGCCTAGCCAAAAACATTCAGTACTTC. Protein product: CASSLGTGRGLAKNIQYF.

V gene TRBV4-3 combines with J gene TRBJ2-2; D is perhaps TRBD2 (7 bases). Germline assignment: CDR1 LGHNA and CDR2 YSLEER. The CDR3 is 16 amino acids. V gave up 0 bases and J gave up 6 bases, with 14 bases separating them. DNA for the CDR3: TGCGCCAGCAGCCAAGAAGGGGGGGTCTCGTCCGGGGAGCTGTTTTTT. It yields the protein CASSQEGGVSSGELFF.

The chain employs TRBV7-9 and TRBJ2-2, with a tentative D call TRBD1 (5 bases). V lost 10 bases to trimming and J lost 1 base, with 10 bases between them. CDR1 is SEHNR and CDR2 is FQNEAQ in the germline V gene (reference sequence). This CDR3 region has 13 residues. For the CDR3, the DNA is TGTGCCACCGCTACAGGGAACACCGGGGAGCTGTTTTTT. Its protein product is CATATGNTGELFF.

This clonotype was found many times. The chain is built from TRBV7-9 and TRBJ2-2, with TRBD2 matching over 7 bases. J was trimmed by 4 bases and V by 4 bases; bases with no gene match: 6. Germline assignment: CDR1 SEHNR and CDR2 FQNEAQ (reference sequence). The CDR3 loop spans 15 amino acids. The CDR3 is CASSSAGVFTGELFF. DNA of the CDR3: TGTGCCAGCAGCTCCGCGGGGGTTTTCACCGGGGAGCTGTTTTTT.

The chain uses TRBV4-1 and TRBJ2-7; 11 bases match TRBD2. V dropped 2 bases and J dropped 3; count of bases not matched to a gene: 3. CDR3 length: 15 amino acids. CDR1 MGHRA and CDR2 YSYEKL come from the germline V gene. CDR3 bases: TGCGCCAGCAGCCAAACTAGCGGGGGCTACTACGAGCAGTACTTC. Translated: CASSQTSGGYYEQYF.

The sample holds a few counts of this clonotype. V usage is TRBV20-1 and J usage is TRBJ2-3; 12 bases map to TRBD2. Per the germline V gene, CDR1 is DFQATT and CDR2 is SNEGSKA (reference sequence). The trim removed 1 base at V and 4 bases at J, leaving 15 bases unmatched. The CDR3 covers 19 residues. CDR3: CSARGQQRTSGGFPDTQYF. CDR3 bases: TGCAGTGCTAGAGGACAGCAGCGAACTAGCGGGGGGTTCCCAGATACGCAGTATTTT.

There are a few counts of this clonotype. The chain joins TRBV25-1 to TRBJ2-7, with a possible D match to TRBD1 (6 bases). This CDR3 has 14 amino acids. CDR1 and CDR2 from the germline V gene are MGHDK and SYGVNS. V lost 4 bases to trimming and J lost 2 bases, with 12 bases between them. CDR3 sequence reads: CASSGDTYPYEQYF. DNA for the CDR3: TGTGCCAGCAGTGGGGACACATACCCCTACGAGCAGTACTTC.

The chain links TRBV9 to TRBJ2-3; 7 nucleotides align to TRBD2. After removal of 4 bases from V and 0 bases from J, the junction contained 5 bases not matched to a gene. From germline, CDR1 is SGDLS and CDR2 YYNGEE. This CDR3 comprises 15 residues. Here the CDR3 DNA reads TGTGCCAGCAGCATCGATAGCGGGAGCACAGATACGCAGTATTTT. Translated, it gives CASSIDSGSTDTQYF. The full variable domain, completed using reference TRBV9 and TRBJ2-3, is DSGVTQTPKHLITATGQRVTLRCSPRSGDLSVYWYQQSLDQGLQFLIQYYNGEERAKGNILERFSAQQFPDLHSELNLSSLELGDSALYFCASSIDSGSTDTQYFGPGTRLTVL.

This clonotype was observed at least ten times. CDR3 DNA: TGTGCCAGCAGTGAAGCGGGACAGGGGTATGGCTACACCTTC. This translates into CASSEAGQGYGYTF. The rearrangement joins TRBV6-1 to TRBJ1-2; 10 nucleotides agree with TRBD1. This CDR3 is 14 amino acids long. The V and J ends lost 0 bases and 5 bases, in that order; junction bases with no gene match: 0. Per germline, CDR1 MNHNS and CDR2 SASEGT.